This T cell receptor beta chain was documented in a study of OX40 agonist ivuxolimab in advanced cancers. On the study more broadly: Ivuxolimab was delivered to patients intravenously every 2 weeks at doses spanning 0.01 to 10 mg/kg. Hepatocellular carcinoma, melanoma, renal cell or head and neck cancer affected the dose-escalation patients. A history of anti-PD-1, anti-PD-L1 or anti-CTLA-4 therapy was acceptable, and 40% to 45% had some. Findings and limits, study-wide: Fewer expanded clones were found on average in CD4+ than in CD8+ T cells.

As to this clone: What it binds is unknown.

V lost 0 bases and J 3 bases, leaving 9 bases between the germline ends. CDR3 length: 14 residues. The germline V gene encodes CDR1 SGHRS and CDR2 YFSETQ. Clones were read by immunoSEQ multiplex PCR, and TCRdb kept only the in-frame ones, dropping some. The table shows 49,000 or so clones, with 70% to 90% occurring only once. The chain has TRBV5-1 and TRBJ2-5; D is ambiguous. The starting material was CD4+ or CD8+ T cells sorted from blood, obtained in a trial of the OX40 agonist ivuxolimab. The sequence derives from an adult with an advanced solid tumor such as melanoma, head and neck, liver or kidney cancer. CDR3 in amino acids: CASSLGAPEETQYF. The DNA of the CDR3 is TGCGCCAGCAGCTTGGGAGCACCCGAAGAGACCCAGTACTTC. Complete variable domain (other parts from reference TRBV5-1 and TRBJ2-5): KAGVTQTPRYLIKTRGQQVTLSCSPISGHRSVSWYQQTPGQGLQFLFEYFSETQRNKGNFPGRFSGRQFSNSRSEMNVSTLELGDSALYLCASSLGAPEETQYFGPGTRLLVL.